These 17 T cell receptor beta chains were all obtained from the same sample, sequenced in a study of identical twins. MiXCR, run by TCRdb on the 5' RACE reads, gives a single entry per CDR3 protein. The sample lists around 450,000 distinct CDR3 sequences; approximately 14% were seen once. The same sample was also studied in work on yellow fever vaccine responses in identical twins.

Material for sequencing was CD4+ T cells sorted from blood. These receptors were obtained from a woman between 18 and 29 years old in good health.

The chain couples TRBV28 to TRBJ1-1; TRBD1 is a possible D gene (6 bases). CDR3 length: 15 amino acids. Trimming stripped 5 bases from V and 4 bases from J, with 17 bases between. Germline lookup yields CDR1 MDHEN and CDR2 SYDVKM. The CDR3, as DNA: TGTGCCAGCAGTGCTAGAACAGGGTCGGGCACTGAAGCTTTCTTT. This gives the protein CASSARTGSGTEAFF.

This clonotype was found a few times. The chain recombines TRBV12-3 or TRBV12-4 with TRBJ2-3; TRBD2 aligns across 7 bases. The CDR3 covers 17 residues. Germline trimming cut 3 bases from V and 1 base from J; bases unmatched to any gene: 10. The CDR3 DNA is TGTGCCAGCAGTTTGGGGGGAGGGCCGAGTGGCACAGATACGCAGTATTTT. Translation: CASSLGGGPSGTDTQYF.

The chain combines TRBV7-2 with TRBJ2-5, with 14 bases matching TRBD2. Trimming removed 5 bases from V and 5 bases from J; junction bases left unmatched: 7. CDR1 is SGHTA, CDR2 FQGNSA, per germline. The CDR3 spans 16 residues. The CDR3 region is CASSPGLAGEWETQYF. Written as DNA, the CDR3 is TGTGCCAGCAGCCCGGGACTAGCGGGAGAATGGGAGACCCAGTACTTC.

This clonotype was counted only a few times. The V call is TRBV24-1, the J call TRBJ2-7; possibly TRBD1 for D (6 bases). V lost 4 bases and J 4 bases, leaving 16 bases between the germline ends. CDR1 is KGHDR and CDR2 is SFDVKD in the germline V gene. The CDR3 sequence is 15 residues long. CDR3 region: CATSDPGQLHYEQYF. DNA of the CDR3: TGTGCCACCAGTGACCCTGGACAGCTACATTACGAGCAGTACTTC.

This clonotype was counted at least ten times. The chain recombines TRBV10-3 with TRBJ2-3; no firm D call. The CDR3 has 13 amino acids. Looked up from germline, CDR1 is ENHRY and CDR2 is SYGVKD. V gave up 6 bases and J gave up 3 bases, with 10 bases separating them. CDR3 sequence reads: CAIRETGTDTQYF. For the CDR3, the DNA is TGTGCCATCAGAGAGACTGGGACAGATACGCAGTATTTT.

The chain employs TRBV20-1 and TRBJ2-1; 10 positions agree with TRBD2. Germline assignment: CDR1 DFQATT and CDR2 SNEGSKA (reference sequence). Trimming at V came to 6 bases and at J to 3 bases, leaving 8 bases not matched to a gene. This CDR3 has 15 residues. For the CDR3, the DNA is TGCAGTGCAGGGCCTAGCGGGGGTGTCTACAATGAGCAGTTCTTC. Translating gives CSAGPSGGVYNEQFF.

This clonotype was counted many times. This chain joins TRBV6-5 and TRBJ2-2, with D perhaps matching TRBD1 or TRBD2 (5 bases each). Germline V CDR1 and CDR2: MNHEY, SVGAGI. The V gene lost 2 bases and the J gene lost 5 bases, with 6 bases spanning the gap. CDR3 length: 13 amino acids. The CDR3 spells CASSYGGTGELFF. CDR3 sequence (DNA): TGTGCCAGCAGTTACGGGGGTACCGGGGAGCTGTTTTTT.

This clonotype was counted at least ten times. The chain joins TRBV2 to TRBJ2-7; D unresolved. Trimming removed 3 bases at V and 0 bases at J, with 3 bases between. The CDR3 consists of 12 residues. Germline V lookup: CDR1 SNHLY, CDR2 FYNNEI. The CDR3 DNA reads TGTGCCAGCAGTGATTACTCCTACGAGCAGTACTTC. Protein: CASSDYSYEQYF. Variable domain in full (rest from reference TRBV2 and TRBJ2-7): EPEVTQTPSHQVTQMGQEVILRCVPISNHLYFYWYRQILGQKVEFLVSFYNNEISEKSEIFDDQFSVERPDGSNFTLKIRSTKLEDSAMYFCASSDYSYEQYFGPGTRLTVT.

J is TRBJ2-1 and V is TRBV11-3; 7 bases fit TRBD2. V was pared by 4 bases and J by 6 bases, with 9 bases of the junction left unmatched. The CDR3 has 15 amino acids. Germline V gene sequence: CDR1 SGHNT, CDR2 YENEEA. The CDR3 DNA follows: TGTGCCAGCAGCTCAGCCAGCGGGATTGGCAATGAGCAGTTCTTC. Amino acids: CASSSASGIGNEQFF.

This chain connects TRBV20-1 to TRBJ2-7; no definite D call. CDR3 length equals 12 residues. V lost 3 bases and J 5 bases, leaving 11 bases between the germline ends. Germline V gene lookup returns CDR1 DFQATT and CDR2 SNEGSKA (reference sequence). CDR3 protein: CSASQSAHEQYF. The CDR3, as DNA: TGCAGTGCTAGTCAAAGTGCCCACGAGCAGTACTTC.

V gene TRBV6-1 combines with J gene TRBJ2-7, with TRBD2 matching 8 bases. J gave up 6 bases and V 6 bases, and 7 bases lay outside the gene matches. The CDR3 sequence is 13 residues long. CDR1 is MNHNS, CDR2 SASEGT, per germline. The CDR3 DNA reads TGTGCCAGCAGACCTCGGGAGGGTTCCGAGCAGTACTTC. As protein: CASRPREGSEQYF.

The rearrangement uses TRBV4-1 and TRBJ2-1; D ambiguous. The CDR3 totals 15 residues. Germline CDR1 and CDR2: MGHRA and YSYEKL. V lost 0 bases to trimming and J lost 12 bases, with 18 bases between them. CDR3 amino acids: CASSQERFISPGQFF. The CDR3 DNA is TGCGCCAGCAGCCAAGAGAGGTTTATCTCCCCGGGGCAGTTCTTC.

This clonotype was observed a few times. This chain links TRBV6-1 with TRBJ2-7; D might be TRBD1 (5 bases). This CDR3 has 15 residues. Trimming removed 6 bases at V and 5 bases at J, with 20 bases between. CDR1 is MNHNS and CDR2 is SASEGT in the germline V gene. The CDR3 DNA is TGTGCCAGCAGCCCCAACAGGCAGGTCAGCAACGAGCAGTACTTC. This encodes CASSPNRQVSNEQYF.

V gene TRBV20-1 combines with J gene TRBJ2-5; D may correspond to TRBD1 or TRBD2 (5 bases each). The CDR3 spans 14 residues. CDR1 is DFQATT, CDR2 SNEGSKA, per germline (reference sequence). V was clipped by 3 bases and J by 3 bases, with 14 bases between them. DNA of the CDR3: TGCAGTGCTAGTCTCTTTGGGGGTAAAGAGACCCAGTACTTC. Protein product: CSASLFGGKETQYF.

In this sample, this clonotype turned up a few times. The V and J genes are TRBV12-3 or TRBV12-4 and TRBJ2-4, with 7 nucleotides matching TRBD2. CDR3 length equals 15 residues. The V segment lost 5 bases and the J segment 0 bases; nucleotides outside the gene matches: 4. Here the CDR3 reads CASSGRGRAKNIQYF. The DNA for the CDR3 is TGTGCCAGCAGTGGGAGGGGTAGAGCCAAAAACATTCAGTACTTC.

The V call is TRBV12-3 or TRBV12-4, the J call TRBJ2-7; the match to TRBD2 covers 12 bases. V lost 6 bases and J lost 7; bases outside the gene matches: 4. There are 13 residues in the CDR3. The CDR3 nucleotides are TGTGCCAGCAGGCTAGCGGGAGGGCAAGAGCAGTACTTC. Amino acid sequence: CASRLAGGQEQYF.

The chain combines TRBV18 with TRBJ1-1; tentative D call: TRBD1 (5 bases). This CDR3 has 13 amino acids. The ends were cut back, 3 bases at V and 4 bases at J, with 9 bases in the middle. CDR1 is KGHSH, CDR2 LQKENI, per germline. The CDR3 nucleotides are TGTGCCAGCTCACCGCCAGGGTTCACTGAAGCTTTCTTT. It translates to CASSPPGFTEAFF.